Listed here are 3 T cell receptor beta chains from one sample, sequenced in a study of control samples from healthy donors and cancer patients. Generated by immunoSEQ multiplex PCR, the TCRdb table keeps only in-frame clones and is missing some. The sample carries about 70,000 clones, 94% recorded once. The sample comprised blood. The source is a woman aged 25-40 years in good health.

This clone was found a few times. The V gene is TRBV7-2, the J gene TRBJ1-5; TRBD1 agrees at 7 bases. CDR3 length equals 14 residues. J gave up 6 bases and V 4 bases, and 6 bases lay outside the gene matches. Looked up from germline, CDR1 is SGHTA and CDR2 is FQGNSA. The CDR3 region has the DNA TGTGCCAGCAGCTCACGACAGGGAGGTCAGCCCCAGCATTTT. The encoded protein is CASSSRQGGQPQHF.

The CDR3, as DNA: TGTGCCAGCAGTCCCGGACCGTATTCACCCCTCCACTTT. This translates into CASSPGPYSPLHF. This chain uses TRBV6-4 with TRBJ1-6; D gene ambiguous. CDR3 size: 13 residues. Germline loops: CDR1 MRHNA, CDR2 SNTAGT. V was cut by 5 bases and J by 8 bases, with 10 bases left in between.

This chain joins TRBV7-2 and TRBJ2-1; D ambiguous. The V gene's germline CDR1 is SGHTA and CDR2 FQGNSA. This CDR3 has 13 amino acids. Between the trimmed V and J ends, which lost 1 base and 4 bases, there was a span of 5 bases. The CDR3 DNA is TGTGCCAGCAGCTTAGGGAGTTACAATGAGCAGTTCTTC. It is translated as CASSLGSYNEQFF.